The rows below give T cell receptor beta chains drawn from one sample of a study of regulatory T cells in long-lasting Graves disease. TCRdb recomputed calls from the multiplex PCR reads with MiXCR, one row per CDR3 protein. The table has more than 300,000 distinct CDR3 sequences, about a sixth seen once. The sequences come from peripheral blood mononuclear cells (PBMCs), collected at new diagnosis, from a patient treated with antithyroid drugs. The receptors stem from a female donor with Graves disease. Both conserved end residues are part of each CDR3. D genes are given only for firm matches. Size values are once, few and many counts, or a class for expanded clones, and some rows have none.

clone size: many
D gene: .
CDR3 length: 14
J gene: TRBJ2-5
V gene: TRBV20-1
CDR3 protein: CSARRDRYQETQYF
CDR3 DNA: TGCAGTGCTAGAAGGGATAGATACCAAGAGACCCAGTACTTC

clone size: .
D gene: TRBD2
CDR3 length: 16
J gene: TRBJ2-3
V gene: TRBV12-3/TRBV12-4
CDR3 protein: CASSYSGRAVTDTQYF
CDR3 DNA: TGTGCCAGCAGTTATAGCGGGAGGGCCGTCACAGATACGCAGTATTTT

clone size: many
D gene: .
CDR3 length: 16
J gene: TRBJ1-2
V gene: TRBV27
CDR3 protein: CASSLSGQTGGYGYTF
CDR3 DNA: TGTGCCAGCAGTTTATCGGGGCAGACCGGGGGCTATGGCTACACCTTC

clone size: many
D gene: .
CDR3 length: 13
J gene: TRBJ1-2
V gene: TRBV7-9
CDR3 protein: CASSQFGAVGYTF
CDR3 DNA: TGTGCCAGCAGCCAATTCGGAGCGGTTGGCTACACCTTC

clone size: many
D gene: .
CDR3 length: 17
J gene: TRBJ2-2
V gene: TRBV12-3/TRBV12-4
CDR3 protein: CASSPRSQRALTGELFF
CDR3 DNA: TGTGCCAGCAGTCCAAGGAGCCAGCGGGCCCTCACCGGGGAGCTGTTTTTT

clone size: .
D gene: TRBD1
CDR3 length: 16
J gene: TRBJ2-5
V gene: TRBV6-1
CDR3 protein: CTSSPWTGGFQETQYF
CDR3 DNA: TGTACCAGCAGCCCCTGGACAGGGGGCTTCCAAGAGACCCAGTACTTC

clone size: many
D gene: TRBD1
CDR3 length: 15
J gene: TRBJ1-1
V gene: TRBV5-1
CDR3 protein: CASREGTGRYTEAFF
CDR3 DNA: TGCGCCAGCAGAGAAGGGACAGGGAGGTACACTGAAGCTTTCTTT

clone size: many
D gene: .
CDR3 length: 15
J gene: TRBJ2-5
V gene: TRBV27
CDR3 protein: CASSLSMRGRETQYF
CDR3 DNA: TGTGCCAGCAGTTTATCGATGAGAGGGCGAGAGACCCAGTACTTC

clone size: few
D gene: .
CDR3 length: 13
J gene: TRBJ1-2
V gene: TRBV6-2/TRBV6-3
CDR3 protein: CASSFIGNYGYTF
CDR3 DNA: TGTGCCAGCAGTTTCATTGGTAACTATGGCTACACCTTC

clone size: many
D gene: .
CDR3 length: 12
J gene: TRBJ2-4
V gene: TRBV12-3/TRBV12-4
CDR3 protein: CASSSADRFQYF
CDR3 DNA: TGTGCCAGCAGTTCAGCAGACCGGTTTCAGTACTTC

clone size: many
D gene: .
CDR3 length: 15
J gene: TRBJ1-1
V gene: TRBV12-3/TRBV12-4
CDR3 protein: CASSLGAGSNTEAFF
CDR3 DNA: TGTGCCAGCAGTTTAGGAGCAGGGAGTAACACTGAAGCTTTCTTT

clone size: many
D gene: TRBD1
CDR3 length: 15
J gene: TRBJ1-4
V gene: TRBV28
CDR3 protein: CASSWGDSPNEKLFF
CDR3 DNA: TGTGCCAGCAGTTGGGGGGACAGCCCAAATGAAAAACTGTTTTTT

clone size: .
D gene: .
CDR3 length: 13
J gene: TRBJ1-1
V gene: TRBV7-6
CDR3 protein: CVSGRDQHTEAFF
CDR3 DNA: TGTGTCAGCGGCAGGGACCAGCACACTGAAGCTTTCTTT

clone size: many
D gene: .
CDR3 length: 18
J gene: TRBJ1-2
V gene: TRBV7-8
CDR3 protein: CASSLRSRVDRPNYGYTF
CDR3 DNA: TGTGCCAGCAGCTTAAGGAGTAGGGTAGACAGGCCCAACTATGGCTACACCTTC

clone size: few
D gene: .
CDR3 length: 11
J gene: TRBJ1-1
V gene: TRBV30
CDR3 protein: CAWTIASEAFF
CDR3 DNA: TGTGCCTGGACTATAGCCTCAGAAGCTTTCTTT

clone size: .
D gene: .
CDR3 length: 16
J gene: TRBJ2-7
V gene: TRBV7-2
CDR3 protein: CASSSRGQGLAYEQYF
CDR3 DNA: TGTGCCAGCAGCTCCCGGGGGCAGGGACTTGCCTACGAGCAGTACTTC

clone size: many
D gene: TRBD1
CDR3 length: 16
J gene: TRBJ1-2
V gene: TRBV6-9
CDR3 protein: CASSYLGTGDSYGYTF
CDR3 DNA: TGTGCCAGCAGTTACTTGGGGACAGGGGACAGCTATGGCTACACCTTC

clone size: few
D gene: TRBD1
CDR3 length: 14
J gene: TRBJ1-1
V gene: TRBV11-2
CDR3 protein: CASSQDRGRTEAFF
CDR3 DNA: TGCGCCAGCAGCCAGGACAGGGGGCGCACTGAAGCTTTCTTT

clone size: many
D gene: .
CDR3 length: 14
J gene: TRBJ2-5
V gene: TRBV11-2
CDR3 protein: CASSTSRVYETQYF
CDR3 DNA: TGTGCCAGCAGCACTAGTCGGGTTTATGAGACCCAGTACTTC

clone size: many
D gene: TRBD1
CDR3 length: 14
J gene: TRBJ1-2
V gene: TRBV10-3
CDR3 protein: CAISERGDSDGYTF
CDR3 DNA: TGTGCCATCAGTGAGCGAGGGGACAGCGATGGCTACACCTTC

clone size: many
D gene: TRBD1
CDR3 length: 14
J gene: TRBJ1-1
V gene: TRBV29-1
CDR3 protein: CSVEVRDSNTEAFF
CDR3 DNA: TGCAGCGTTGAAGTCCGGGACAGTAACACTGAAGCTTTCTTT

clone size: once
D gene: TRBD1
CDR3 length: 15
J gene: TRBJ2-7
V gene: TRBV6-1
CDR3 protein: CASRDTGTGSYEQYF
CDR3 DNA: TGTGCCAGCAGGGACACCGGGACAGGGTCCTACGAGCAGTACTTC

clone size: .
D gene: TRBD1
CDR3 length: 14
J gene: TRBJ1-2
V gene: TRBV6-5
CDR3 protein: CASSYSGTGLGYTF
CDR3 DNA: TGTGCCAGCAGTTACTCCGGGACAGGGCTGGGCTACACCTTC

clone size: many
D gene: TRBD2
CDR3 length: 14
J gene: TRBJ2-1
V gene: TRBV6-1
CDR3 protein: CASSPLTSGNEQFF
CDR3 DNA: TGTGCCAGCAGTCCCTTGACTAGCGGGAATGAGCAGTTCTTC

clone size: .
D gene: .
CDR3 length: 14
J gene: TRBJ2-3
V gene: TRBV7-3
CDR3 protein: CASSLSLGADTQYF
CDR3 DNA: TGTGCCAGCAGCTTATCCTTGGGGGCAGATACGCAGTATTTT

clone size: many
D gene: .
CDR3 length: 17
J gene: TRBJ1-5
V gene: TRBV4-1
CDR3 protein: CASSQGATVQGNQPQHF
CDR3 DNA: TGCGCCAGCAGCCAAGGGGCTACGGTCCAGGGCAATCAGCCCCAGCATTTT

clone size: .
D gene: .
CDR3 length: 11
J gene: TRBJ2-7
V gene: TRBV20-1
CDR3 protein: CSANGHHEQYF
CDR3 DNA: TGCAGTGCAAACGGACATCACGAGCAGTACTTC

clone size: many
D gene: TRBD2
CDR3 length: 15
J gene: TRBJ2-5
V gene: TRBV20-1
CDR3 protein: CSARPRLAGQETQYF
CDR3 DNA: TGCAGTGCTAGACCACGACTAGCGGGGCAAGAGACCCAGTACTTC

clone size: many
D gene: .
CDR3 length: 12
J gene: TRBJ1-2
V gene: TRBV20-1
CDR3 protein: CSATPGGYGYTF
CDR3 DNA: TGCAGTGCTACCCCGGGAGGCTATGGCTACACCTTC

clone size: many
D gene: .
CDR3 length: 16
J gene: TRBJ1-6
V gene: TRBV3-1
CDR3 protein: CASSQDPRAYNSPLHF
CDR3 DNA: TGTGCCAGCAGCCAAGATCCCAGGGCGTATAATTCACCCCTCCACTTT

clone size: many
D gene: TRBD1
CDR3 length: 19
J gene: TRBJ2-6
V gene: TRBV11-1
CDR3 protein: CASSSSLDRGLSGANVPTF
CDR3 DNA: TGTGCCAGCAGCTCTTCGTTGGACAGGGGGCTATCTGGGGCCAACGTCCCGACTTTC

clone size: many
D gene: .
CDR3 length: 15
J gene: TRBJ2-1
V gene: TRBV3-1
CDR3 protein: CASSQDRGGWGAEFF
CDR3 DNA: TGTGCCAGCAGCCAAGATCGAGGAGGCTGGGGGGCAGAGTTCTTC

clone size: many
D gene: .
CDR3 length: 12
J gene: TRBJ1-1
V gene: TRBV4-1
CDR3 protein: CASSQSGQEAFF
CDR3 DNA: TGCGCCAGCAGCCAAAGCGGACAGGAAGCTTTCTTT

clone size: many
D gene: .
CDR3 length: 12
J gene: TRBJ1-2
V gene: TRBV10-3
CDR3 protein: CAIRGQNYGYTF
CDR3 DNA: TGTGCCATCAGAGGACAGAACTATGGCTACACCTTC

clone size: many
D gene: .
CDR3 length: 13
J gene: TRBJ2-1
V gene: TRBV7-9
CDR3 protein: CASSLEWVDEQFF
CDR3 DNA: TGTGCCAGCAGCTTAGAGTGGGTAGATGAGCAGTTCTTC

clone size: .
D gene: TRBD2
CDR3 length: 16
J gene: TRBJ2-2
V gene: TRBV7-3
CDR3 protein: CASSLRGTSGTGELLF
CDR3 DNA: TGTGCCAGCAGCCTCAGGGGGACTAGCGGAACCGGGGAGCTGTTGTTT

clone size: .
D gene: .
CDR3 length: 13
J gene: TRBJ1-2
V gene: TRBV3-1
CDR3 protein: CASSRYPSAGYTF
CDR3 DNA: TGTGCCAGCAGCCGATATCCCTCTGCTGGCTACACCTTC

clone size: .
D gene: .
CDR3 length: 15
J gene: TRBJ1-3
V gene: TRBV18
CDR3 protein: CASSHQLILGNTIYF
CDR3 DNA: TGTGCCAGCTCACATCAGCTAATCCTTGGAAACACCATATATTTT

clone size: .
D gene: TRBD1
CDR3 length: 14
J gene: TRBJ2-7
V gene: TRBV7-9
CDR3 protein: CANSQGQGSYEQYF
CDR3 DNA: TGTGCCAACAGCCAGGGACAGGGCTCCTACGAGCAGTACTTC

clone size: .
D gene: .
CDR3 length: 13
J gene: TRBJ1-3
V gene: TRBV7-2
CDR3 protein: CASSLPSRDTIYF
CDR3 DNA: TGTGCCAGCAGCTTACCTAGCCGGGACACCATATATTTT

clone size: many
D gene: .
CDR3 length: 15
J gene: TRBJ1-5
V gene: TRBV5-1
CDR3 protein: CASSRTGNSNQPQHF
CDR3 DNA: TGCGCCAGCAGCCGAACAGGAAATAGCAATCAGCCCCAGCATTTT

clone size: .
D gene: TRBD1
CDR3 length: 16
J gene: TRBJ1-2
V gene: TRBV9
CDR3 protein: CASSVSGGLFNYGYTF
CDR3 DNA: TGTGCCAGCAGCGTGTCAGGGGGCCTATTCAACTATGGCTACACCTTC

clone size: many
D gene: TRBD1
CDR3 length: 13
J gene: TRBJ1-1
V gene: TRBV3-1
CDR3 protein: CASSQQDRLEAFF
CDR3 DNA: TGTGCCAGCAGCCAACAGGACAGGCTTGAAGCTTTCTTT

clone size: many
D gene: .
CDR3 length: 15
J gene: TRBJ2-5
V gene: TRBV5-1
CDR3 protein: CASSLSGQFQETQYF
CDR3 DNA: TGCGCCAGCAGCTTGTCCGGACAGTTTCAAGAGACCCAGTACTTC

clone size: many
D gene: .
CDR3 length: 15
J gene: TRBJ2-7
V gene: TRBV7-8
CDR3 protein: CASSLDGAGLYEQYF
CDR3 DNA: TGTGCCAGCAGCTTAGATGGGGCAGGACTCTACGAGCAGTACTTC

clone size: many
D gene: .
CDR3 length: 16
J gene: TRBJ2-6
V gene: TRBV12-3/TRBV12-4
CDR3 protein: CASRPGSADGANVLTF
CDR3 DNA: TGTGCCAGCAGACCGGGCTCCGCAGATGGGGCCAACGTCCTGACTTTC

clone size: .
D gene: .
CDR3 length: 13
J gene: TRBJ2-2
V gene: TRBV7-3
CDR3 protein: CASSPPGSGELFF
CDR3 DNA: TGTGCCAGCAGCCCCCCAGGGTCCGGGGAGCTGTTTTTT

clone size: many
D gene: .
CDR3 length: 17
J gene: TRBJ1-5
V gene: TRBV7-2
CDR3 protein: CASSFSVRLGGNQPQHF
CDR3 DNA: TGTGCCAGCAGCTTTAGTGTGAGGCTGGGTGGCAATCAGCCCCAGCATTTT

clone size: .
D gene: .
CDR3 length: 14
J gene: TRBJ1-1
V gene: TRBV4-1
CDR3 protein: CASTSPQGNTEAFF
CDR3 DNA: TGCGCCAGCACCTCCCCACAGGGGAACACTGAAGCTTTCTTT

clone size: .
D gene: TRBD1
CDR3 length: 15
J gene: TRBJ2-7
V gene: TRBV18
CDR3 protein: CASSPPGQATYEQYF
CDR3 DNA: TGTGCCAGCTCACCCCCGGGACAGGCAACCTACGAGCAGTACTTC

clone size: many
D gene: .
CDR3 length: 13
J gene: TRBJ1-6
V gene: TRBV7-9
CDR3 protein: CASSTQERLPLHF
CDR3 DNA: TGTGCCAGCAGCACCCAGGAGAGGTTACCCCTCCACTTT

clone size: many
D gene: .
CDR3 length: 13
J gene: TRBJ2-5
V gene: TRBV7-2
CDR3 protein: CASSLASGQTQYF
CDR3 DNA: TGTGCCAGCAGCTTGGCGTCCGGACAGACCCAGTACTTC

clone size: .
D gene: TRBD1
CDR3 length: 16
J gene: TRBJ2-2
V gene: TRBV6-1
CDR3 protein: CASSQPGQGTTGELFF
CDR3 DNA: TGTGCCAGCAGTCAGCCGGGACAGGGGACCACCGGGGAGCTGTTTTTT

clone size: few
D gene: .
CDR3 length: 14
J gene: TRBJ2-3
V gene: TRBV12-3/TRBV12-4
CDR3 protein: CASSFVQFPDTQYF
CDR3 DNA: TGTGCCAGCAGTTTTGTTCAGTTCCCAGATACGCAGTATTTT

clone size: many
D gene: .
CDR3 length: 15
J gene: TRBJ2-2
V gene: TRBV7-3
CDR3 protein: CASSPGTGLTGELFF
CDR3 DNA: TGTGCCAGCAGCCCCGGGACCGGACTAACCGGGGAGCTGTTTTTT